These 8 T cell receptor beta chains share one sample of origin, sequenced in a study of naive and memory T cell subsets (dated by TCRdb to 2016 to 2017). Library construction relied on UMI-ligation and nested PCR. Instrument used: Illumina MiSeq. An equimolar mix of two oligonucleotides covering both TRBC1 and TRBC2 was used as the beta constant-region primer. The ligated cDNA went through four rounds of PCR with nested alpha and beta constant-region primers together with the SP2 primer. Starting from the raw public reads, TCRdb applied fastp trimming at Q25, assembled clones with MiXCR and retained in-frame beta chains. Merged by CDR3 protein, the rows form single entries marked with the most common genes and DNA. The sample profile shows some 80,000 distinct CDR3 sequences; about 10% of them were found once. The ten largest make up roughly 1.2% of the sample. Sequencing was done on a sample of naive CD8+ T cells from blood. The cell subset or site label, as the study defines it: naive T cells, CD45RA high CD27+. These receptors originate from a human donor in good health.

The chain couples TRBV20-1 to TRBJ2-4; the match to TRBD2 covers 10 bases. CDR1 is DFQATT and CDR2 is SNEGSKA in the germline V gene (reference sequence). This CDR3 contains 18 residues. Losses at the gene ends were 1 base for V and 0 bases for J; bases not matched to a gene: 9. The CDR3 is CSARVLAGVPLAKNIQYF. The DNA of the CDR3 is TGCAGTGCTAGAGTCCTAGCGGGAGTCCCCCTAGCCAAAAACATTCAGTACTTC.

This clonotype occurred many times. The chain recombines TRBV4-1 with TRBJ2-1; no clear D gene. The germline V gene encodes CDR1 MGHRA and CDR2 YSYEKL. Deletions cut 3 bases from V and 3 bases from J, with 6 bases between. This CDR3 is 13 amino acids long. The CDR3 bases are TGCGCCAGCAGCCAGGGTTACTACAATGAGCAGTTCTTC. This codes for CASSQGYYNEQFF.

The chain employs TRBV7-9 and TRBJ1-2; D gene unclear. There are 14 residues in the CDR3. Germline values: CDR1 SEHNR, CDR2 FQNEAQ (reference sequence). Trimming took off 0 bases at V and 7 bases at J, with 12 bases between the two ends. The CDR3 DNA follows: TGTGCCAGCAGCTTAGCAATCGCCAGTAGTGGCTACACCTTC. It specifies CASSLAIASSGYTF.

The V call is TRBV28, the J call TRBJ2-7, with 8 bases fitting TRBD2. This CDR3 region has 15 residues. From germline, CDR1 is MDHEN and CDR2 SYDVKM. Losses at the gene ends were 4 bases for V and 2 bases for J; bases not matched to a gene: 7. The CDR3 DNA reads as TGTGCCAGCAGTTCCAGTAGCGGGGACGCCTACGAGCAGTACTTC. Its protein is CASSSSSGDAYEQYF.

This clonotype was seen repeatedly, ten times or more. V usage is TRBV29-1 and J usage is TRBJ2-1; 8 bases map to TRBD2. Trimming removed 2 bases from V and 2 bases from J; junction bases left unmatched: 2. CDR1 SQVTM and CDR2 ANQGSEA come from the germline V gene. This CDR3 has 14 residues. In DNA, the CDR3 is TGCAGCGTTGAACTACTAGCGGCCTACAATGAGCAGTTCTTC. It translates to CSVELLAAYNEQFF.

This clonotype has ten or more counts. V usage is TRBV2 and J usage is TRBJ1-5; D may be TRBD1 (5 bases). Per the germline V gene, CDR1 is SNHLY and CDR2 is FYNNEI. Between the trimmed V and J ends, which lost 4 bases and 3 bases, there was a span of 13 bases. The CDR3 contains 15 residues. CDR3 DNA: TGTGCCAGCAGTGTCGACAGTGGGCCCAATCAGCCCCAGCATTTT. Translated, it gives CASSVDSGPNQPQHF.

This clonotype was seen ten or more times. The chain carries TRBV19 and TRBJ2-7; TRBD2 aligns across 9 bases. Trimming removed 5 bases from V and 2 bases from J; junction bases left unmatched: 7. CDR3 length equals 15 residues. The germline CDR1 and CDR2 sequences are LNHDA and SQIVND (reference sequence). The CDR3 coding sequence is TGTGCCAGTAGTCCCGTCGCGGGAGGGCCCTACGAGCAGTACTTC. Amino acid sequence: CASSPVAGGPYEQYF.

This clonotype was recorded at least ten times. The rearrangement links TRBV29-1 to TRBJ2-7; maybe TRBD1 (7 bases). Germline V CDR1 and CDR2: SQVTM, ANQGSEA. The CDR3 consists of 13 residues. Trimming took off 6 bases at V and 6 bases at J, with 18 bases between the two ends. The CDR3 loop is CSVIRGERSEQYF. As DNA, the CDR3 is TGCAGCGTAATCAGGGGGGAGCGGTCCGAGCAGTACTTC.